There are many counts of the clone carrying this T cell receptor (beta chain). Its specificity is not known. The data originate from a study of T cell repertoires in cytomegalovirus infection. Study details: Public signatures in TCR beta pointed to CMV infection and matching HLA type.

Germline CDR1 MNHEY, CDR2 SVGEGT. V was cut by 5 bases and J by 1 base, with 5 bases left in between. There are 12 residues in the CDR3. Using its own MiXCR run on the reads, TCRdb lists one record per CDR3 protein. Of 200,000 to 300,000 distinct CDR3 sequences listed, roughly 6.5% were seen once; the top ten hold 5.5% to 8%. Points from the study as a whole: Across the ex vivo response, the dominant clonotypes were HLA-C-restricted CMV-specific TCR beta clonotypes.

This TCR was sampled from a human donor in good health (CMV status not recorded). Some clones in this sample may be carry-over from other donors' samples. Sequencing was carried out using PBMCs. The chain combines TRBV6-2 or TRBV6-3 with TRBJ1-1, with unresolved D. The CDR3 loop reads CASSDPNTEAFF. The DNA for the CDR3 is TGTGCCAGCAGTGATCCGAACACTGAAGCTTTCTTT.